This entry features one TCR beta chain sequence. What it binds is not known. Deletions cut 2 bases from V and 7 bases from J, with 17 bases between. CDR3 length equals 15 residues. Germline V CDR1 and CDR2: MNHEY, SVGAGI. This sample was taken from a study of cytomegalovirus exposure and HLA in healthy donors. Study observations and caveats: Across donors, most TCRs were seen rarely, yet some public ones were widespread.

Amplification used 60 Vbeta primers and 13 Jbeta primers. Sequencing was performed with immunoSEQ multiplex PCR; in TCRdb, only in-frame clones are kept and a portion is missing. This sample's table reports 140,000 or so clones. The receptor comes from a male donor in good health and CMV-seronegative. Sequencing input: PBMCs. The chain joins TRBV6-5 to TRBJ2-5, with D possibly TRBD1 on 6 matching bases. The CDR3: CASSYSLTTGGTQYF. The CDR3 nucleotides read TGTGCCAGCAGTTACAGTCTGACGACAGGAGGGACCCAGTACTTC.